This T cell receptor (beta chain) originates from a study of cytomegalovirus exposure and HLA in healthy donors. Findings and caveats of the study: In an earlier analysis, about 87% or about 30%: the productive usage of most TCR beta V segments. Analysis performed later found 16,000 or so TCR beta sequences associated with HLA alleles at 0.05 false discovery rate. Among the CMV-associated chains, three were confirmed in vitro as specific for CMV antigens.

This clone was seen a single time. Its specificity is unknown. Primers: 60 Vbeta forward and 13 Jbeta reverse. Data came from immunoSEQ multiplex PCR; TCRdb stores just in-frame clones and leaves some out. The table lists around 150,000 clones, around 80% of them singletons. This TCR came from a male donor in good health and CMV-seropositive. The material sequenced was PBMCs.

CDR3 in amino acids: CASSLVLGEGGYTF. DNA of the CDR3: TGTGCCAGCAGCTTAGTGTTGGGGGAGGGCGGCTACACCTTC. This chain uses TRBV7-2 with TRBJ1-2; weak D call: TRBD1 (5 bases). With 1 base removed from V and 8 bases from J, the gap between germline ends came to 14 bases. The CDR3 loop spans 14 amino acids. Germline V gene lookup returns CDR1 SGHTA and CDR2 FQGNSA.